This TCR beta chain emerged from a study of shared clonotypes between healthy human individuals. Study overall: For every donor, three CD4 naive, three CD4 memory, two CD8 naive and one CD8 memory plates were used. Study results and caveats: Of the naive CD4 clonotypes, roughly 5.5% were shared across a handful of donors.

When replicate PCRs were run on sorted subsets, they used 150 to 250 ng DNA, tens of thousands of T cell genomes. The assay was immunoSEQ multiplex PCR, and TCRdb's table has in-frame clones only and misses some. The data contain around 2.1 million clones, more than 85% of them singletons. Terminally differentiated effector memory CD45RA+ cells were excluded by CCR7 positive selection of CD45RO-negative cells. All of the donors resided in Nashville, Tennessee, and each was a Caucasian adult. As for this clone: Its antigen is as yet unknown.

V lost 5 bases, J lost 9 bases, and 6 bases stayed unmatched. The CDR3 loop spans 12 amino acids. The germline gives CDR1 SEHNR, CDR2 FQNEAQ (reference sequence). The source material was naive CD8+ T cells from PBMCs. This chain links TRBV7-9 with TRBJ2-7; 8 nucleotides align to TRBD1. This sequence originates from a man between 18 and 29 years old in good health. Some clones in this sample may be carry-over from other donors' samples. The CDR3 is CASSLDRGGQYF. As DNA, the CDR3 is TGTGCCAGCAGCCTCGACAGGGGAGGGCAGTACTTC.